Shown below are 32 T cell receptor beta chains from a single sample sequenced in a study of PD-L1 blockade in urothelial cancer. Noted time point: pretreatment peripheral blood. Method: immunoSEQ multiplex PCR; TCRdb's copy keeps in-frame clones and lacks some. The data contain 95,000 to 100,000 clones, 87% of them singletons. The specimen comprised PBMCs, sampled around atezolizumab (anti-PD-L1) treatment. The source is a man aged 60-69 years with urothelial cancer.

The chain recombines TRBV20-1 with TRBJ2-1; D uncertain. Germline V gives CDR1 DFQATT, CDR2 SNEGSKA (reference sequence). V was clipped by 6 bases and J by 8 bases, with 8 bases between them. The CDR3 contains 10 residues. CDR3 nucleotide sequence: TGCAGTGCCAAGCGCGATGAGCAGTTCTTC. Encoded protein: CSAKRDEQFF.

The chain is built from TRBV6-1 and TRBJ2-5, with 9 positions matching TRBD2. CDR3 length: 18 residues. With V trimmed by 0 bases and J by 1 base, 9 bases remained unmatched. The V gene's germline CDR1 is MNHNS and CDR2 SASEGT. As DNA, the CDR3 is TGTGCCAGCAGTGAAGCGGGGGTAGCGGGGGACATCCAAGAGACCCAGTACTTC. This encodes CASSEAGVAGDIQETQYF.

The chain couples TRBV5-1 to TRBJ2-7, with 10 positions matching TRBD2. The ends lost 7 bases at V and 5 bases at J; junction bases unmatched: 9. CDR3 size: 14 residues. CDR1 and CDR2 from the germline V gene are SGHRS and YFSETQ. The CDR3 protein is CASREREGLHEQYF. The CDR3 DNA follows: TGCGCCAGCCGCGAGCGGGAGGGCCTCCACGAGCAGTACTTC.

This clone is a singleton in its sample. Here the CDR3 DNA reads TGCGCCAGCAGCCCTCCGGGACTAGCGGGGGCCTATACGCAGTATTTT. It specifies CASSPPGLAGAYTQYF. The chain carries TRBV5-1 and TRBJ2-3, with 14 bases that match TRBD2. This CDR3 is 16 amino acids long. The trim removed 4 bases at V and 7 bases at J, leaving 8 bases unmatched. Looked up from germline, CDR1 is SGHRS and CDR2 is YFSETQ.

V is TRBV9 and J is TRBJ2-7; maybe TRBD2 (5 bases). Trimming took 0 bases from V and 1 from J, leaving 11 bases between them. Germline-derived CDR1 and CDR2 are SGDLS and YYNGEE. The CDR3 covers 15 residues. The CDR3 DNA follows: TGTGCCAGCAGCGTAGGGTCGGGGATGTCCTACGAGCAGTACTTC. It specifies CASSVGSGMSYEQYF.

About this clone itself: Other nucleotide sequences from this sample produce the same CDR3. This chain links TRBV5-1 with TRBJ2-7, with 7 bases identical to TRBD1. CDR3 size: 13 residues. Losses at the gene ends were 4 bases for V and 4 bases for J; bases not matched to a gene: 5. Germline CDR1 SGHRS, CDR2 YFSETQ. The CDR3 DNA is TGCGCCAGCAGCCTTGGACAGGTTTACGAGCAGTACTTC. This sequence encodes CASSLGQVYEQYF.

The chain has TRBV10-3 and TRBJ1-1, with 8 bases aligning to TRBD1. V trimming: 11 bases; J trimming: 6 bases; junction bases outside the gene matches: 11. CDR3 length: 13 amino acids. CDR1 and CDR2 from the germline V gene are ENHRY and SYGVKD. The DNA for the CDR3 is TGTGCCGCCCAGGGGGCAAGTCTCTCTGAAGCTTTCTTT. The encoded protein is CAAQGASLSEAFF.

This rearrangement joins TRBV7-2 to TRBJ2-1; D unclear. V lost 4 bases to trimming and J lost 0 bases, with 7 bases between them. There are 14 residues in the CDR3. In germline, CDR1 is SGHTA, CDR2 FQGNSA. The CDR3 loop reads CASSYSSSYNEQFF. The CDR3 DNA is TGTGCCAGCAGCTATTCGAGCTCCTACAATGAGCAGTTCTTC.

The chain joins TRBV29-1 to TRBJ2-5; 8 bases are shared with TRBD2. Per the germline V gene, CDR1 is SQVTM and CDR2 is ANQGSEA. The V segment lost 3 bases and the J segment 6 bases; nucleotides outside the gene matches: 3. This CDR3 comprises 12 residues. CDR3 region: CSVDRGGKTQYF. The CDR3 DNA reads as TGCAGCGTTGATCGGGGGGGGAAGACCCAGTACTTC.

This chain connects TRBV7-7 to TRBJ2-2; 14 nucleotides line up with TRBD2. Germline lookup yields CDR1 SSHAT and CDR2 FNYEAQ (reference sequence). The CDR3 is 17 residues long. J lost 4 bases, V lost 5 bases, and 6 bases had no gene match. Here the CDR3 reads CASSMGLAGVRTGELFF. The CDR3 DNA reads TGTGCCAGCAGCATGGGACTAGCGGGGGTCCGCACCGGGGAGCTGTTTTTT.

The genes are TRBV28 and TRBJ2-2, with 9 bases that match TRBD2. This CDR3 contains 15 residues. Germline-derived CDR1 and CDR2 are MDHEN and SYDVKM. V trimming: 3 bases; J trimming: 6 bases; junction bases outside the gene matches: 5. The CDR3: CASSLGGGAPGELFF. In DNA, the CDR3 is TGTGCCAGCAGTTTGGGCGGGGGGGCCCCCGGGGAGCTGTTTTTT.

This chain uses TRBV6-1 with TRBJ2-7; no clear D gene. V lost 3 bases, J lost 2 bases, and 8 bases lay in between. The CDR3 loop spans 13 amino acids. CDR1 is MNHNS and CDR2 is SASEGT in the germline V gene. Here the CDR3 reads CASSDSAAYEQYF. The CDR3, as DNA: TGTGCCAGCAGTGACAGTGCGGCCTACGAGCAGTACTTC.

The chain has TRBV2 and TRBJ2-7, with 8 bases aligning to TRBD1. V lost 8 bases to trimming and J lost 2 bases; unmatched junction nucleotides: 11. CDR3 length: 15 residues. Germline V gene sequence: CDR1 SNHLY, CDR2 FYNNEI. CDR3 nucleotides: TGTGCCAGCGGACCAGGGGGCGCCGGCACCTACGAGCAGTACTTC. Amino acid sequence: CASGPGGAGTYEQYF.

The chain recombines TRBV12-2 with TRBJ1-2; TRBD1 reflects the table's D call only, with no check against the DNA. TRBV12-2 counts as a pseudogene. This CDR3 spans 12 amino acids. CDR3 amino acids: CASRPTGIGYTF. CDR3 nucleotides: TGTGCAAGTCGCCCGACAGGAATCGGCTACACCTTC.

The chain couples TRBV28 to TRBJ2-7, with TRBD1 identical over 9 bases. The trim removed 6 bases at V and 4 bases at J, leaving 10 bases unmatched. This CDR3 has 15 residues. The V gene's germline CDR1 is MDHEN and CDR2 SYDVKM. The CDR3 sequence is CASSHSGTGLYEQYF. The CDR3 region has the DNA TGTGCCAGCAGCCATTCCGGGACAGGGTTATACGAGCAGTACTTC.

This chain links TRBV7-9 with TRBJ2-7; 9 bases match TRBD2. Trimming cost V 7 bases and J 3 bases; bases outside gene matches: 19. Germline CDR1 SEHNR, CDR2 FQNEAQ (reference sequence). The CDR3 covers 18 residues. The CDR3 coding sequence is TGTGCCAGCATCCTAAGGGGGGGGTCGAGCGGGAGGCACTACGAGCAGTACTTC. Amino acid sequence: CASILRGGSSGRHYEQYF.

This chain uses TRBV28 with TRBJ2-1; the D gene is possibly TRBD2 (5 bases). The CDR3 spans 15 residues. Trimming took off 3 bases at V and 8 bases at J, with 17 bases between the two ends. CDR1 MDHEN and CDR2 SYDVKM come from the germline V gene. The CDR3: CASSFRGSLGDEQFF. CDR3 sequence (DNA): TGTGCCAGCAGTTTTCGGGGTAGCCTTGGCGATGAGCAGTTCTTC.

V and J are TRBV7-3 and TRBJ2-3, with D perhaps matching TRBD1 (5 bases). V dropped 0 bases and J dropped 2 bases, with 15 bases sitting between them. Germline CDR1 reads SGHTA; CDR2 reads FQGTGA. The CDR3 covers 17 residues. The CDR3 spells CASSLTTEYRDTDTQYF. In DNA, the CDR3 is TGTGCCAGCAGCTTAACGACAGAATATAGGGACACAGATACGCAGTATTTT.

The chain combines TRBV5-6 with TRBJ1-1; TRBD1 agrees at 10 bases. The CDR3 is 15 amino acids. V lost 3 bases, J lost 7 bases, and 9 bases stayed unmatched. From germline, CDR1 is SGHDT and CDR2 YYEEEE. CDR3 protein: CASSWGQGRSGEAFF. Here the CDR3 DNA reads TGTGCCAGCAGCTGGGGACAGGGGCGGTCGGGTGAAGCTTTCTTT.

This clone was detected ten times or more. V and J are TRBV30 and TRBJ2-1; 7 nucleotides match TRBD2. After removal of 2 bases from V and 7 bases from J, the junction contained 11 bases not matched to a gene. The germline gives CDR1 GTSNPN, CDR2 SVGIG (reference sequence). The CDR3 runs 15 residues. The CDR3 sequence: CAWSPLRGRGNEQFF. CDR3 in DNA: TGTGCCTGGAGTCCCCTACGGGGGAGGGGTAATGAGCAGTTCTTC. The full variable domain, completed using reference TRBV30 and TRBJ2-1, is SQTIHQWPATLVQPVGSPLSLECTVEGTSNPNLYWYRQAAGRGLQLLFYSVGIGQISSEVPQNLSASRPQDRQFILSSKKLLLSDSGFYLCAWSPLRGRGNEQFFGPGTRLTVL.

The CDR3 region is CARSQGGQPQHF. The CDR3 DNA sequence: TGTGCCAGAAGTCAGGGAGGCCAGCCCCAGCATTTT. This chain connects TRBV7-5 to TRBJ1-5. TRBV7-5 is a known pseudogene. This CDR3 has 12 residues.

The gene calls are TRBV7-3 and TRBJ1-2; D might be TRBD1 (6 bases). The CDR3 runs to 17 residues. In germline, CDR1 is SGHTA, CDR2 FQGTGA. V lost 1 base and J lost 4, with 19 bases in between. In DNA form, the CDR3 reads TGTGCCAGCAGCTTAAGCGGGTCAGGGGTGAGGGCCTATGGCTACACCTTC. Its protein product is CASSLSGSGVRAYGYTF.

V usage is TRBV7-2 and J usage is TRBJ2-1, with D perhaps matching TRBD2 (6 bases). V was clipped by 3 bases and J by 7 bases, with 10 bases between them. The CDR3 totals 13 residues. Germline lookup yields CDR1 SGHTA and CDR2 FQGNSA. The CDR3 sequence is CASSFAGRNEQFF. In DNA form, the CDR3 reads TGTGCCAGCAGCTTTGCGGGGAGAAATGAGCAGTTCTTC.

The V and J genes are TRBV7-9 and TRBJ1-6; 9 bases match TRBD1. Germline lookup yields CDR1 SEHNR and CDR2 FQNEAQ (reference sequence). This CDR3 contains 15 residues. With 6 bases clipped from V and 7 bases from J, the junction kept 7 bases outside the gene matches. The CDR3 loop is CASSPRQGVNSPLHF. For the CDR3, the DNA is TGTGCCAGCAGTCCTCGACAGGGGGTGAATTCACCCCTCCACTTT. The entire variable domain, with the rest obtained from reference TRBV7-9 and TRBJ1-6, is as follows: DTGVSQNPRHKITKRGQNVTFRCDPISEHNRLYWYRQTLGQGPEFLTYFQNEAQLEKSRLLSDRFSAERPKGSFSTLEIQRTEQGDSAMYLCASSPRQGVNSPLHFGNGTRLTVT.

This chain joins TRBV5-6 and TRBJ2-4, with no clear D. V was cut by 2 bases and J by 6 bases, with 9 bases left in between. The germline gives CDR1 SGHDT, CDR2 YYEEEE. The CDR3 has 13 residues. The DNA of the CDR3 is TGTGCCAGCAGCTTCTTGGCGGTAAACATTCAGTACTTC. Protein sequence: CASSFLAVNIQYF. Based on the CDR3 plus reference TRBV5-6 and TRBJ2-4, the full variable domain is DAGVTQSPTHLIKTRGQQVTLRCSPKSGHDTVSWYQQALGQGPQFIFQYYEEEERQRGNFPDRFSGHQFPNYSSELNVNALLLGDSALYLCASSFLAVNIQYFGAGTRLSVL.

The DNA of the CDR3 is TGTGCCAGCAGTTATCCGGGACAGGTCCGGGAGACCCAGTACTTC. Its translation: CASSYPGQVRETQYF. The chain employs TRBV7-9 and TRBJ2-5; 8 bases are shared with TRBD1. Trimming at V came to 6 bases and at J to 5 bases, leaving 11 bases not matched to a gene. Looked up from germline, CDR1 is SEHNR and CDR2 is FQNEAQ (reference sequence). The CDR3 is made up of 15 amino acids.

This chain connects TRBV5-5 to TRBJ2-3, with D hard to call. From germline, CDR1 is SGHKS and CDR2 YYEKEE (reference sequence). The CDR3 runs to 15 residues. V lost 4 bases to trimming and J lost 0 bases, with 12 bases between them. The DNA for the CDR3 is TGTGCCAGCAGCCCAAACAGAAAGAGCACAGATACGCAGTATTTT. This sequence encodes CASSPNRKSTDTQYF.

The V gene is TRBV28, the J gene TRBJ2-2, with 8 bases lining up with TRBD1. The CDR3 loop spans 16 amino acids. Per germline, CDR1 MDHEN and CDR2 SYDVKM. V dropped 5 bases and J dropped 4; count of bases not matched to a gene: 9. In DNA, the CDR3 is TGTGCCAGCAGTCTCGCCATAGGACAGGGCACCGGGGAGCTGTTTTTT. Translated, it gives CASSLAIGQGTGELFF.

The rearrangement links TRBV5-1 to TRBJ2-2; 10 positions agree with TRBD2. The V segment lost 3 bases and the J segment 1 base; nucleotides outside the gene matches: 3. The CDR3 has 16 residues. Germline V lookup: CDR1 SGHRS, CDR2 YFSETQ. CDR3 region: CASSWRTSGNTGELFF. Here the CDR3 DNA reads TGCGCCAGCAGCTGGAGGACTAGCGGGAACACCGGGGAGCTGTTTTTT. Filled out from reference TRBV5-1 and TRBJ2-2, the complete variable domain reads KAGVTQTPRYLIKTRGQQVTLSCSPISGHRSVSWYQQTPGQGLQFLFEYFSETQRNKGNFPGRFSGRQFSNSRSEMNVSTLELGDSALYLCASSWRTSGNTGELFFGEGSRLTVL.

The CDR3 protein is CASSLGTKISEQYF. As DNA, the CDR3 is TGTGCCAGCAGTTTGGGGACAAAGATTTCCGAGCAGTACTTC. The chain recombines TRBV27 with TRBJ2-7; D perhaps matches TRBD1 (6 bases). CDR3 length equals 14 residues. Trimming shortened V by 3 bases and J by 6 bases, and 15 bases separated the two germline ends. Per germline, CDR1 MNHEY and CDR2 SMNVEV (reference sequence).

This clone counts as medium-sized (0.01 to 0.1%). This chain joins TRBV5-5 and TRBJ2-7; 12 bases map to TRBD2. Germline V CDR1 and CDR2: SGHKS, YYEKEE (reference sequence). The ends lost 0 bases at V and 3 bases at J; junction bases unmatched: 1. The CDR3 runs to 15 residues. CDR3 amino acids: CASSLGTSGIYEQYF. DNA of the CDR3: TGTGCCAGCAGCTTGGGGACTAGCGGGATCTACGAGCAGTACTTC.

The chain recombines TRBV6-4 with TRBJ1-3; no clear D. V lost 2 bases to trimming and J lost 0 bases, with 11 bases between them. Germline CDR1 is MRHNA and CDR2 is SNTAGT. The CDR3 is 16 residues long. The CDR3 DNA is TGTGCCAGCAGTGACCCCGAACAGACCTCTGGAAACACCATATATTTT. This gives the protein CASSDPEQTSGNTIYF.